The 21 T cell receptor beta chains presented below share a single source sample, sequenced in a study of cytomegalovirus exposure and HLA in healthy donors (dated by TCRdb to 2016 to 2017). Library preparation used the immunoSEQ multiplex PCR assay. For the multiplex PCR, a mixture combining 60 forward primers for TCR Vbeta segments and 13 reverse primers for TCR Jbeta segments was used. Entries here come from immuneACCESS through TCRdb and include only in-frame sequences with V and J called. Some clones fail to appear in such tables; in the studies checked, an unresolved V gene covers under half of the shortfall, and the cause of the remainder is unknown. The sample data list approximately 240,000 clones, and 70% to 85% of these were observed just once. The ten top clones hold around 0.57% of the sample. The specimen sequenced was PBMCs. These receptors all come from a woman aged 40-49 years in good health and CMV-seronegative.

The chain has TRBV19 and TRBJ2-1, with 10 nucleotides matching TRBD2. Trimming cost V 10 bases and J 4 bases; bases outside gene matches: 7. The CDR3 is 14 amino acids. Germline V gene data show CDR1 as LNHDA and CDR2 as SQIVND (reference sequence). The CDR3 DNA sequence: TGTGCCACCCAAGTAGCGGGGGGATACAATGAGCAGTTCTTC. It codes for CATQVAGGYNEQFF.

This CDR3 reads CASTHGGGTAYNEQFF. In nucleotides, the CDR3 is TGTGCCAGCACCCACGGAGGAGGGACAGCTTACAATGAGCAGTTCTTC. V usage is TRBV25-1 and J usage is TRBJ2-1, with D perhaps matching TRBD1 (7 bases). V dropped 7 bases and J dropped 4 bases, with 20 bases sitting between them. Looked up from germline, CDR1 is MGHDK and CDR2 is SYGVNS. The CDR3 extends over 16 amino acids. The whole variable domain, filled in from reference TRBV25-1 and TRBJ2-1, reads EADIYQTPRYLVIGTGKKITLECSQTMGHDKMYWYQQDPGMELHLIHYSYGVNSTEKGDLSSESTVSRIRTEHFPLTLESARPSHTSQYLCASTHGGGTAYNEQFFGPGTRLTVL.

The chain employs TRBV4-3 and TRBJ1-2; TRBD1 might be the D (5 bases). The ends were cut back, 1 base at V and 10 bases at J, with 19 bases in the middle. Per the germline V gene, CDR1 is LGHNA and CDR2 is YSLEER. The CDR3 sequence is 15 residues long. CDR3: CASSQGGGTKGAYTF. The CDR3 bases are TGCGCCAGCAGCCAAGGGGGGGGGACCAAGGGCGCCTACACCTTC.

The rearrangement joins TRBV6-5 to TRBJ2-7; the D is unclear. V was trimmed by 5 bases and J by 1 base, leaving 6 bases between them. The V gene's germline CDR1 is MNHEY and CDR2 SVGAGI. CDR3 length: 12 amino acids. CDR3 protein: CASSQKSYEQYF. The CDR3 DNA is TGTGCCAGCAGTCAGAAATCCTACGAGCAGTACTTC.

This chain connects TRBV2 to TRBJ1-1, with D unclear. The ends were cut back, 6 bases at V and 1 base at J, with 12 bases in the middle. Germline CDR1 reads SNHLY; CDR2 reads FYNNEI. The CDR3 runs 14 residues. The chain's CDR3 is CASSLFDTNTEAFF. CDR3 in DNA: TGTGCCAGCAGCCTCTTCGACACGAACACTGAAGCTTTCTTT.

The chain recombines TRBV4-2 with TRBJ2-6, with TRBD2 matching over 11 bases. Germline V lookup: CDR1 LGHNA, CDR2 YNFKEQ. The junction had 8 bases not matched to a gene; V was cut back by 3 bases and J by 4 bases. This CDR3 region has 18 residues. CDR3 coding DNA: TGTGCCAGCAGCCAGGGGCTAGCGGGGGGTAGAGGGGCCAACGTCCTGACTTTC. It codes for CASSQGLAGGRGANVLTF.

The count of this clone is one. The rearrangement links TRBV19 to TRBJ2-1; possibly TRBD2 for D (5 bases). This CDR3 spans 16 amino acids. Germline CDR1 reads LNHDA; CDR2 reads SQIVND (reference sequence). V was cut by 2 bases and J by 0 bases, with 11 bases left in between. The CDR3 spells CASSIFSDSSYNEQFF. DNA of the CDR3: TGTGCCAGTAGTATATTTAGCGATAGCTCCTACAATGAGCAGTTCTTC.

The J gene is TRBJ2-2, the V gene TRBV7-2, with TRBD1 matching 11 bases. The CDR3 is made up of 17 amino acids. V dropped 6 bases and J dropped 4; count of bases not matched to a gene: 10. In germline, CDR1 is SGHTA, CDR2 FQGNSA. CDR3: CASSPSMGTGGTGELFF. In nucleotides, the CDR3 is TGTGCCAGCAGTCCGTCGATGGGGACAGGGGGCACCGGGGAGCTGTTTTTT.

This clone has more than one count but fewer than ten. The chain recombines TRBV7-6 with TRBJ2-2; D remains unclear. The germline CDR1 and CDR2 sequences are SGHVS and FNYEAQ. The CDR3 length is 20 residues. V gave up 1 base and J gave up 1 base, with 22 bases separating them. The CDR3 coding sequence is TGTGCCAGCAGCTTAGGTAGAGGCCTCGGCGTGACTGTGAACACCGGGGAGCTGTTTTTT. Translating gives CASSLGRGLGVTVNTGELFF.

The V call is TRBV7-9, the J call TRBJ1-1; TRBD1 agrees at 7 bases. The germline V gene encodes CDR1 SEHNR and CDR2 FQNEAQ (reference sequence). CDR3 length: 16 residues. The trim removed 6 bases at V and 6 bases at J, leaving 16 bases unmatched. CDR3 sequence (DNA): TGTGCCAGCAGATTTGACAGGGTTGGTGTCGTCCCTGAAGCTTTCTTT. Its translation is CASRFDRVGVVPEAFF.

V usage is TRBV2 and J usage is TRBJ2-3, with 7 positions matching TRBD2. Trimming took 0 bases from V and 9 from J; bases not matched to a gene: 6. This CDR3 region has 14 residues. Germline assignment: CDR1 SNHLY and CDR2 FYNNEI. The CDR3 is CASSEARAGGTQYF. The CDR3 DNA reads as TGTGCCAGCAGTGAAGCTCGGGCCGGGGGGACGCAGTATTTT.

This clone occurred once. CDR3 coding DNA: TGTGCCAGCAGCGCCGACAGCCAGGGGGCGTTTGAGCAGTTCTTC. Encoded protein: CASSADSQGAFEQFF. V gene TRBV9 combines with J gene TRBJ2-1, with TRBD1 matching over 8 bases. Germline-derived CDR1 and CDR2 are SGDLS and YYNGEE. Trimming took 3 bases from V and 9 from J; bases not matched to a gene: 11. The CDR3 contains 15 residues.

The CDR3 loop reads CASREDRGSQETQYF. In nucleotides, the CDR3 is TGTGCCAGCAGGGAGGACAGGGGATCTCAAGAGACCCAGTACTTC. The chain combines TRBV6-1 with TRBJ2-5; 9 positions agree with TRBD1. Germline V gives CDR1 MNHNS, CDR2 SASEGT. J lost 2 bases, V lost 6 bases, and 7 bases had no gene match. The CDR3 spans 15 residues.

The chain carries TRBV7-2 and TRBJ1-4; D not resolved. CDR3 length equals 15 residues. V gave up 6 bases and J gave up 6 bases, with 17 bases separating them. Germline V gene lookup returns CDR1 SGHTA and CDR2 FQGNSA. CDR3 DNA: TGTGCCAGCAGTCTAGCACGTGGTCTCGATGAAAAACTGTTTTTT. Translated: CASSLARGLDEKLFF.

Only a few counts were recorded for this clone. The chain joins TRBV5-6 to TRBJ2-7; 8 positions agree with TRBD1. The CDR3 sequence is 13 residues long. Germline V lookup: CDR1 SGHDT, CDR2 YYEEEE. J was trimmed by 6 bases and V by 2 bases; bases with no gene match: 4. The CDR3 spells CASSFAGGGEQYF. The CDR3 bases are TGTGCCAGCAGCTTTGCAGGGGGCGGCGAGCAGTACTTC.

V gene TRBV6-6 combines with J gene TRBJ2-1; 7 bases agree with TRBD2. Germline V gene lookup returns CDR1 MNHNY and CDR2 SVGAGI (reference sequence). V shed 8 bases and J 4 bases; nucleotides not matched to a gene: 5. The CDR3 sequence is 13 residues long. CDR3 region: CASQMGGYNEQFF. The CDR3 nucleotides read TGTGCCAGCCAAATGGGGGGGTACAATGAGCAGTTCTTC.

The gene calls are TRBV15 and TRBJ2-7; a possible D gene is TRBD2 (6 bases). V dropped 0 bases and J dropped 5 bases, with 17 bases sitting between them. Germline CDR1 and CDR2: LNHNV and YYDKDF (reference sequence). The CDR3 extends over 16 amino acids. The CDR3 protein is CATSRDWAGTWDEQYF. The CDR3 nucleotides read TGTGCCACCAGCAGAGATTGGGCAGGGACTTGGGACGAGCAGTACTTC.

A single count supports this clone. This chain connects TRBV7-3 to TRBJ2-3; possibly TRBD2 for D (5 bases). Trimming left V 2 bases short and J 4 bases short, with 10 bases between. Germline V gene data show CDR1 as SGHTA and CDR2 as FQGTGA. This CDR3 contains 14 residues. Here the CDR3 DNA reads TGTGCCAGCAGCTTAGCGCTAGCATCAGATACGCAGTATTTT. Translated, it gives CASSLALASDTQYF.

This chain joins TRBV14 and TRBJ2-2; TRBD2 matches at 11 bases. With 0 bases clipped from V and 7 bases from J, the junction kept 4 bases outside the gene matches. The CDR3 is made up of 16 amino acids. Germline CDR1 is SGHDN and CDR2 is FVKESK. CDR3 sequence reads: CASSQDGTSGGGELFF. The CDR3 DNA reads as TGTGCCAGCAGCCAAGATGGGACTAGCGGAGGCGGGGAGCTGTTTTTT.

The DNA for the CDR3 is TGTGCCAGCAGCTTTAGGCAGGGTAATGAAAAACTGTTTTTT. This codes for CASSFRQGNEKLFF. The chain combines TRBV7-9 with TRBJ1-4; tentative D call: TRBD1 (5 bases). This CDR3 spans 14 amino acids. The V end was cut by 3 bases, the J end by 4 bases, with 9 bases between. Germline CDR1 and CDR2: SEHNR and FQNEAQ (reference sequence).

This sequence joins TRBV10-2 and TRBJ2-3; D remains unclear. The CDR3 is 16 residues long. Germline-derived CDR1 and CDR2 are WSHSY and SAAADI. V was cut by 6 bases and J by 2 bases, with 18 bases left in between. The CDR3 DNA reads TGCGCCAGCAGCACTTCAAGACTGGTGAACACAGATACGCAGTATTTT. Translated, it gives CASSTSRLVNTDTQYF.